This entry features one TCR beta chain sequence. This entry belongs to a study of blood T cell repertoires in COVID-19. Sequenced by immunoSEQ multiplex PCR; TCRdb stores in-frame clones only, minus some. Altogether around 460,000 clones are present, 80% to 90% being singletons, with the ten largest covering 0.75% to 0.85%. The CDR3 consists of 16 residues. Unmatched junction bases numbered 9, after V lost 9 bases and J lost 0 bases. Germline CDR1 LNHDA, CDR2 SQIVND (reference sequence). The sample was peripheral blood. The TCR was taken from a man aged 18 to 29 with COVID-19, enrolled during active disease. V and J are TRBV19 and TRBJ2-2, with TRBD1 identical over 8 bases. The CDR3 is CASKDRANANTGELFF. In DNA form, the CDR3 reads TGTGCCAGCAAGGACAGGGCCAACGCGAACACCGGGGAGCTGTTTTTT.